A selection of T cell receptor beta chains follows, all from one sample in a study of CD8 T cells in Susac syndrome. Using its own MiXCR run on the immunoSEQ multiplex PCR reads, TCRdb lists one record per CDR3 protein. The data contain fewer than 70,000 distinct CDR3 sequences, roughly 94% of them seen just once; the ten biggest clones take up approximately 0.25%. Sequencing was performed on CD8+ T cells from PBMCs. The receptors originated from a human donor in good health. Each CDR3 is given with its conserved first and last residue. The D gene is left open where the match is weak. Clone size is not always given. Where it is, it says once, few, many or a class for expanded clones.

size: -; J: TRBJ2-5; D: -; V: TRBV5-1; CDR3: CASSLPGDQETQYF; DNA: TGCGCCAGCAGCTTGCCTGGGGACCAAGAGACCCAGTACTTC
size: -; J: TRBJ2-5; D: -; V: TRBV3-1; CDR3: CASSHPISPQGSSQETQYF; DNA: TGTGCCAGCAGCCACCCAATAAGCCCGCAGGGCAGTAGCCAAGAGACCCAGTACTTC
size: -; J: TRBJ2-3; D: -; V: TRBV9; CDR3: CASSVDGLSTDTQYF; DNA: TGTGCCAGCAGCGTAGACGGTCTTAGCACAGATACGCAGTATTTT
size: -; J: TRBJ1-1; D: -; V: TRBV15; CDR3: CATSREIGMNTEAFF; DNA: TGTGCCACCAGCAGAGAGATTGGGATGAACACTGAAGCTTTCTTT
size: -; J: TRBJ1-1; D: -; V: TRBV2; CDR3: CASMRGTYTEAFF; DNA: TGTGCCAGCATGCGAGGGACATACACTGAAGCTTTCTTT
size: -; J: TRBJ2-2; D: TRBD1; V: TRBV13; CDR3: CASSLGTGINTGELFF; DNA: TGTGCCAGCAGCTTAGGGACAGGGATTAACACCGGGGAGCTGTTTTTT
size: -; J: TRBJ1-4; D: TRBD1; V: TRBV27; CDR3: CASRMTGGYEKLFF; DNA: TGTGCCAGCAGGATGACAGGGGGCTATGAAAAACTGTTTTTT
size: -; J: TRBJ2-4; D: TRBD2; V: TRBV28; CDR3: CASSLWLADTKNIQYF; DNA: TGTGCCAGCAGTTTATGGCTAGCGGATACCAAAAACATTCAGTACTTC
size: -; J: TRBJ1-2; D: -; V: TRBV23-1; CDR3: CASSQYWDGAENYGYTF; DNA: TGCGCCAGCAGTCAATATTGGGACGGAGCGGAAAACTATGGCTACACCTTC
size: -; J: TRBJ2-7; D: TRBD1; V: TRBV29-1; CDR3: CSAWDRGYEQYF; DNA: TGCAGCGCCTGGGACAGGGGGTACGAGCAGTACTTC
size: -; J: TRBJ2-1; D: TRBD2; V: TRBV4-1; CDR3: CASSDRSGGVSYNEQFF; DNA: TGCGCCAGCAGCGATCGGAGCGGGGGGGTATCCTACAATGAGCAGTTCTTC
size: -; J: TRBJ2-1; D: TRBD1; V: TRBV27; CDR3: CASSLLRRVTGGNEQFF; DNA: TGTGCCAGCAGTTTATTGCGGAGAGTTACAGGGGGCAATGAGCAGTTCTTC
size: -; J: TRBJ2-1; D: -; V: TRBV20-1; CDR3: CSARAGWGSYNEQFF; DNA: TGCAGTGCTAGAGCAGGTTGGGGGTCCTACAATGAGCAGTTCTTC
size: -; J: TRBJ1-1; D: -; V: TRBV13; CDR3: CASSFQEDTEAFF; DNA: TGTGCCAGCAGCTTTCAGGAAGACACTGAAGCTTTCTTT
size: -; J: TRBJ2-5; D: -; V: TRBV7-9; CDR3: CASSPPDRGGETQYF; DNA: TGTGCCAGCAGCCCTCCCGACAGGGGAGGGGAGACCCAGTACTTC
size: -; J: TRBJ1-6; D: TRBD1; V: TRBV7-3; CDR3: CASSLTGGGSPLHF; DNA: TGTGCCAGCAGCTTAACAGGGGGCGGCTCACCCCTCCACTTT
size: -; J: TRBJ2-7; D: TRBD1; V: TRBV28; CDR3: CASSLWTSGDRNYEQYF; DNA: TGTGCCAGCAGTTTATGGACGAGTGGGGACAGAAACTACGAGCAGTACTTC
size: -; J: TRBJ2-4; D: -; V: TRBV7-9; CDR3: CASSLGGVLGHIQYF; DNA: TGTGCCAGCAGCTTAGGGGGGGTATTGGGTCACATTCAGTACTTC
size: -; J: TRBJ1-2; D: -; V: TRBV29-1; CDR3: CSVEVDDAPNYGYTF; DNA: TGCAGCGTTGAAGTAGATGACGCGCCAAACTATGGCTACACCTTC
size: -; J: TRBJ2-5; D: -; V: TRBV28; CDR3: CASSSQGHAQETQYF; DNA: TGTGCCAGCAGTTCTCAGGGGCATGCCCAAGAGACCCAGTACTTC
size: once; J: TRBJ1-5; D: -; V: TRBV7-9; CDR3: CASSHGVEYSNQPQHF; DNA: TGTGCCAGCAGCCACGGCGTGGAATATAGCAATCAGCCCCAGCATTTT
size: -; J: TRBJ2-7; D: TRBD1; V: TRBV28; CDR3: CASSDRGRDEQYF; DNA: TGTGCCAGCAGCGACAGGGGTAGGGACGAGCAGTACTTC
size: -; J: TRBJ2-1; D: -; V: TRBV6-4; CDR3: CASSEFGDNEQFF; DNA: TGTGCCAGCAGTGAATTTGGGGACAATGAGCAGTTCTTC
size: -; J: TRBJ1-1; D: -; V: TRBV7-9; CDR3: CASSLLGGADTEAFF; DNA: TGTGCCAGCAGCTTACTTGGGGGCGCGGACACTGAAGCTTTCTTT
size: -; J: TRBJ1-1; D: TRBD1; V: TRBV19; CDR3: CASSMGDRGQTEAFF; DNA: TGTGCCAGTAGTATGGGGGACAGGGGGCAGACTGAAGCTTTCTTT
size: -; J: TRBJ1-4; D: -; V: TRBV2; CDR3: CASREQGAEKLFF; DNA: TGTGCCAGCAGAGAGCAAGGGGCCGAAAAACTGTTTTTT
size: once; J: TRBJ2-7; D: TRBD1; V: TRBV29-1; CDR3: CSANYRGYEQCF; DNA: TGCAGCGCCAACTACAGGGGCTACGAGCAGTGCTTC